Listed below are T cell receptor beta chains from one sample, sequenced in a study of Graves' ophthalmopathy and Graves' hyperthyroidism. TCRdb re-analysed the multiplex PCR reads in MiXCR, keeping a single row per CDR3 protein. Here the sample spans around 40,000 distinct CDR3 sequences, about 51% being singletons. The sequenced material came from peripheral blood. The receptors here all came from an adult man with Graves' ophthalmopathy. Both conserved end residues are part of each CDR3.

CASSPRLQETQYF	TRBJ2-5	TRBV18
CASSQARTGNQPQHF	TRBJ1-5	TRBV4-1
CSWVAGDLDEQFF	TRBJ2-1	TRBV20-1
CASSEEGTSQGQYF	TRBJ2-5	TRBV6-1
CATSDGQAGAYNEQFF	TRBJ2-1	TRBV24-1
CASSETQGTGELFF	TRBJ2-2	TRBV2
CASSLGGENTEAFF	TRBJ1-1	TRBV5-6
CASGLRDRVTGELFF	TRBJ2-2	TRBV12-5
CASSLMPGQGASGELFF	TRBJ2-2	TRBV7-6
CASSLSIGAALWYF	TRBJ2-7	TRBV27
CASSGRGSNYGYTF	TRBJ1-2	TRBV5-6
CASSVVGGSRDTQYF	TRBJ2-3	TRBV9
CASSTPSGGLSGANVLTF	TRBJ2-6	TRBV7-2
CAISEGSGTDTQYF	TRBJ2-3	TRBV10-3
CAGSGGQGANQPQHF	TRBJ1-5	TRBV19
CASTLRVNTEAFF	TRBJ1-1	TRBV7-8
CASSFPGEGYTF	TRBJ1-2	TRBV6-5
CASSLGPGVNTEAFF	TRBJ1-1	TRBV5-5
CASSFGRVNQYF	TRBJ2-5	TRBV7-2
CASSAGILTQVYTDTQYF	TRBJ2-3	TRBV5-4
CSVEGLAGAQETQYF	TRBJ2-5	TRBV29-1
CASSRDYRYEQYF	TRBJ2-7	TRBV11-2
CSVDIRRGQSYNEQFF	TRBJ2-1	TRBV29-1
CASSAERGQFYEQYF	TRBJ2-7	TRBV6-5
CASSEAGRQPQHF	TRBJ1-5	TRBV6-1
CASSEARQGRSGYTF	TRBJ1-2	TRBV2
CASSPPAIPYEQYF	TRBJ2-7	TRBV7-9
CASSQLATDTQYF	TRBJ2-3	TRBV3-1
CASSRRAAPETQYF	TRBJ2-5	TRBV3-1
CASSEGGSATNEKLFF	TRBJ1-4	TRBV2
CASSLGAGWEKLFF	TRBJ1-4	TRBV7-6
CSARHIAGSTDTQYF	TRBJ2-3	TRBV20-1
CASISPPPSYEQYF	TRBJ2-7	TRBV6-6
CASSQDRTGRGISYNEQFF	TRBJ2-1	TRBV14
CSARGQYF	TRBJ2-7	TRBV20-1
CASSFRPLYYGYTF	TRBJ1-2	TRBV28
CASSSGGLRNTEAFF	TRBJ1-1	TRBV7-9
CASRVSGSNNEQFF	TRBJ2-1	TRBV6-1